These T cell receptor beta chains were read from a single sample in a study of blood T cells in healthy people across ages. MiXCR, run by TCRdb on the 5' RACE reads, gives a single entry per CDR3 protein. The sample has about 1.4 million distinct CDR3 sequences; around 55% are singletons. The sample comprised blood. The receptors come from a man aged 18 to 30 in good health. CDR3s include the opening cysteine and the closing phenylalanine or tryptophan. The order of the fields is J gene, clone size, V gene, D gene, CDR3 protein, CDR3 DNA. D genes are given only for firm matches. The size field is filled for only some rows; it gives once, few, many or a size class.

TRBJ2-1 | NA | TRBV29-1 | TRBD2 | CSVPSGTTYNEQFF | TGCAGCGTTCCATCCGGGACTACCTACAATGAGCAGTTCTTC
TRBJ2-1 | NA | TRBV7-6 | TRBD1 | CASSRRDRANEQFF | TGTGCCAGCAGCCGCCGTGACAGGGCTAATGAGCAGTTCTTC
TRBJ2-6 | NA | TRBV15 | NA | CATSSGGSGVNVLTF | TGTGCCACCAGCAGTGGGGGATCTGGGGTCAACGTCCTGACTTTC
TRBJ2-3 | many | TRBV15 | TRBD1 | CATSRRGTATDTQYF | TGTGCCACCAGCAGACGAGGGACAGCCACAGATACGCAGTATTTT
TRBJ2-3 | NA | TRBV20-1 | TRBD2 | CSARDSAIAGSDTQYF | TGCAGTGCTAGAGATTCGGCAATAGCGGGTTCAGATACGCAGTATTTT
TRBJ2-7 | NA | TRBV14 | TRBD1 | CASADRVVHEQYF | TGTGCCAGCGCGGACAGGGTAGTCCACGAGCAGTACTTC
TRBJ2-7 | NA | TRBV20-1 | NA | CSARDVGSGYEQYF | TGCAGTGCTAGAGATGTTGGTAGCGGTTACGAGCAGTACTTC
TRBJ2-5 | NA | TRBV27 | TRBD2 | CASSSVSGREGRNEQYF | TGTGCCAGCAGTTCTGTCTCGGGGCGGGAGGGCCGTAATGAGCAGTACTTC
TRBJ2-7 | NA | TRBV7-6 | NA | CASSSGDSQYF | TGTGCCAGCAGCTCCGGCGACTCCCAGTACTTC
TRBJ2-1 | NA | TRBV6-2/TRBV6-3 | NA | CASRELGVGGNEQFF | TGTGCCAGCAGGGAACTGGGGGTAGGTGGCAATGAGCAGTTCTTC
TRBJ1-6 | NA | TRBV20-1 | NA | CSARADKFSPLHF | TGCAGTGCTAGAGCCGACAAGTTCTCACCCCTCCACTTT